The T cell receptor (beta chain) described here comes from a study of cytomegalovirus exposure and HLA in healthy donors. Trimming took 3 bases from V and 8 from J, leaving 23 bases between them. This CDR3 spans 17 amino acids. CDR1 is SNHLY and CDR2 is FYNNEI in the germline V gene. Regarding the study as a whole: Later analysis identified a missense DCLRE1C variant that was linked to TCR beta V- and J-gene trimming.

Vbeta (60) and Jbeta (13) primers were used in the PCR. Clones were sequenced by immunoSEQ multiplex PCR, and TCRdb holds only the in-frame ones, with some missing. Of about 120,000 clones listed, around 80% are singletons. On this clone itself: Its antigen is still unknown.

The rearrangement links TRBV2 to TRBJ2-1, with D tentatively TRBD1 (6 bases). The specimen sequenced was PBMCs. This receptor was obtained from a man aged 25 to 40 in good health and CMV-seropositive. The CDR3 protein is CASSEGRGIPRVDEQFF. In DNA form, the CDR3 reads TGTGCCAGCAGTGAGGGCAGGGGCATACCCCGAGTCGATGAGCAGTTCTTC.